Following are 10 T cell receptor beta chains from one sample sequenced in a study of blood T cells in healthy people across ages. For the second PCR, which ran for about 6 to 11 cycles, a sample-barcoded 5' primer and a J-beta primer mix were used. Each CDR3 protein gets one entry after TCRdb re-called the 5' RACE reads with MiXCR. The sample records more than 900,000 distinct CDR3 sequences, almost 30% being singletons. These data were also reused for a study on T cells of mothers and their children.

Sequencing was carried out using blood. These receptors came from a woman aged 40-49 years in good health.

This clonotype was recorded a few times. The CDR3 region is CASSGGGRSDTEAFF. As DNA, the CDR3 is TGTGCCAGCAGCGGCGGGGGGCGCAGTGACACTGAAGCTTTCTTT. The V call is TRBV4-2, the J call TRBJ1-1; possibly TRBD1 for D (6 bases). The CDR3 has 15 amino acids. From germline, CDR1 is LGHNA and CDR2 YNFKEQ. V was shortened by 5 bases and J by 3 bases, with 16 bases between the two germline ends.

The chain couples TRBV5-1 to TRBJ2-4; 7 bases align to TRBD1. The junction had 17 bases not matched to a gene; V was cut back by 4 bases and J by 13 bases. The CDR3 is 15 residues long. The germline V gene has CDR1 SGHRS and CDR2 YFSETQ. CDR3: CASSPGTASYNEQYF. The CDR3 DNA reads as TGCGCCAGCAGCCCAGGGACAGCCTCCTACAATGAGCAGTACTTC.

The V and J genes are TRBV6-2 or TRBV6-3 and TRBJ2-3; 14 nucleotides align to TRBD2. Trimming removed 8 bases from V and 10 bases from J; junction bases left unmatched: 8. In germline, CDR1 is MNHEY, CDR2 SVGEGT. This CDR3 contains 14 residues. The CDR3 coding sequence is TGTGCCAGCCGGCCGGGACTAGCGGGGGCTGCGCAGTATTTT. This gives the protein CASRPGLAGAAQYF.

This clonotype showed up just a few times. V usage is TRBV27 and J usage is TRBJ1-4; D remains unclear. Trimming cost V 4 bases and J 7 bases, with 22 bases left between them. This CDR3 region has 17 residues. The germline gives CDR1 MNHEY, CDR2 SMNVEV (reference sequence). This CDR3 reads CASSYYFRVGRPEKLFF. The CDR3 DNA reads TGTGCCAGCAGTTACTATTTTCGGGTGGGCAGGCCTGAAAAACTGTTTTTT.

This clonotype was seen ten or more times. The chain recombines TRBV7-9 with TRBJ1-2; TRBD1 is a possible D gene (6 bases). This CDR3 comprises 12 residues. Germline V gene sequence: CDR1 SEHNR, CDR2 FQNEAQ (reference sequence). V was pared by 8 bases and J by 8 bases, with 15 bases between. The CDR3 nucleotides read TGTGCCAGCGGCAAGGGGGGGTTCGGCTACACCTTC. Its protein product is CASGKGGFGYTF.

The chain combines TRBV21-1 with TRBJ2-3; TRBD2 is the table's D call and was not checked against the DNA. TRBV21-1 corresponds to a pseudogene. The CDR3 has 18 amino acids. CDR3 protein: CASSKVGLAGGRTDTQYF. The CDR3, as DNA: TGTGCCAGCAGCAAAGTGGGACTAGCGGGGGGGCGCACAGATACGCAGTATTTT.

This clonotype was detected a few times. The rearrangement uses TRBV10-3 and TRBJ1-6; unclear D gene. Trimming stripped 0 bases from V and 8 bases from J, with 11 bases between. Germline loops: CDR1 ENHRY, CDR2 SYGVKD. The CDR3 runs 15 residues. The CDR3 loop is CAISESIGSDSPLHF. The CDR3 nucleotides read TGTGCCATCAGTGAGTCGATAGGTAGTGATTCACCCCTCCACTTT.

A note on this clonotype: An end of the junction does not agree with germline; a read error may underlie this. V usage is TRBV15 and J usage is TRBJ1-5; D is uncertain. The CDR3 sequence is 15 residues long. From germline, CDR1 is LNHNV and CDR2 YYDKDF (reference sequence). For the CDR3, the DNA is TGTGTCACCAGCAGAGAGGCGGCGGGGAGCCAGCCCCAGCATTTT. Its protein product is CVTSREAAGSQPQHF.

With respect to this clonotype: The junction and the germline gene differ at one end; a read error may be behind it. The rearrangement joins TRBV20-1 to TRBJ2-7, with 9 bases fitting TRBD1. Germline values: CDR1 DFQATT, CDR2 SNEGSKA (reference sequence). The CDR3 has 13 amino acids. The CDR3 sequence is CSPGGTGSYEQDF. In nucleotides, the CDR3 is TGCAGCCCGGGCGGGACAGGGTCCTACGAGCAGGACTTC.

This clonotype appeared a few times. V is TRBV7-2 and J is TRBJ2-3, with TRBD2 matching over 7 bases. Looked up from germline, CDR1 is SGHTA and CDR2 is FQGNSA. The ends lost 5 bases at V and 4 bases at J; junction bases unmatched: 12. CDR3 length: 16 residues. In nucleotides, the CDR3 is TGTGCCAGCAGCCCCAGACTAGCCGGGTTACCAGATACGCAGTATTTT. It translates to CASSPRLAGLPDTQYF.